The 4 T cell receptor beta chains given below trace back to one sample, sequenced in a study of T cell changes during pregnancy in multiple sclerosis. The data were produced by immunoSEQ multiplex PCR, yet TCRdb's version contains in-frame clones alone and is incomplete. The sample holds 85,000 to 95,000 clones, around 91% seen once. The material sequenced was peripheral blood, taken after pregnancy. Receptors were obtained from a female donor in good health, enrolled as a control in a pregnancy study.

This chain links TRBV19 with TRBJ1-2, with D perhaps TRBD1 (5 bases). The CDR3 covers 16 residues. Per the germline V gene, CDR1 is LNHDA and CDR2 is SQIVND (reference sequence). V lost 4 bases to trimming and J lost 3 bases, with 18 bases between them. Written as DNA, the CDR3 is TGTGCCAGTAGTAGGGGCGCTAGGGCCGAGGACTATGGCTACACCTTC. Protein sequence: CASSRGARAEDYGYTF.

The rearrangement joins TRBV9 to TRBJ1-2, with a tentative D call TRBD1 (6 bases). This CDR3 contains 14 residues. The germline CDR1 and CDR2 sequences are SGDLS and YYNGEE. The ends were cut back, 3 bases at V and 4 bases at J, with 13 bases in the middle. The CDR3: CASSDRATPYGYTF. CDR3 bases: TGTGCCAGCAGCGACAGGGCCACACCCTATGGCTACACCTTC.

V usage is TRBV2 and J usage is TRBJ1-2; 7 bases agree with TRBD1. The CDR3 contains 15 residues. Germline lookup yields CDR1 SNHLY and CDR2 FYNNEI. Germline trimming cut 2 bases from V and 8 bases from J; bases unmatched to any gene: 11. DNA for the CDR3: TGTGCCAGCAGTGAATCCGGGACAGAGGGTACCGGCTACACCTTC. It specifies CASSESGTEGTGYTF.

The rearrangement links TRBV7-2 to TRBJ2-1, with 7 bases identical to TRBD1. The CDR3 consists of 15 residues. The germline V gene encodes CDR1 SGHTA and CDR2 FQGNSA. Unmatched junction bases numbered 5, after V lost 6 bases and J lost 0 bases. The CDR3, as DNA: TGTGCCAGCAGTCGGGACAGAGCCTCCTACAATGAGCAGTTCTTC. Its translation: CASSRDRASYNEQFF.